The clone carrying this T cell receptor (beta chain) was detected only a few times. The antigen remains unidentified. Trimming removed 0 bases at V and 5 bases at J, with 16 bases between. The CDR3 sequence is 16 residues long. TCRdb reanalysed the 5' RACE reads using MiXCR and keeps one entry per CDR3 protein. In the table there are 620,000 or so distinct CDR3 sequences, roughly 17% of which are singletons. This entry is derived from a study of T cells after yellow fever vaccination. The study, taken as a whole, reports: Post-booster repertoires again held most primary-vaccination clones (just under 97% CD4, 88% CD8). Researchers report a weaker secondary response that nonetheless peaked faster, day 5 versus 15.

The chain carries TRBV23-1 and TRBJ1-1; D may be TRBD1 (5 bases). TRBV23-1 is designated an ORF whose function remains uncertain. The sequence was collected from a man aged 18-30 years who received the YFV17D yellow fever vaccine. Sequenced material: PBMCs, taken around 5 days after the first yellow fever vaccination. The CDR3 is CASSQSWGGTLTEAFF. DNA for the CDR3: TGCGCCAGCAGTCAATCTTGGGGAGGGACCTTAACTGAAGCTTTCTTT.